This T cell receptor beta chain was documented in a study of PD-1 blockade in classical Hodgkin lymphoma. Study summary: Patients had nivolumab dosed at 3 mg/kg, delivered intravenously every 2 weeks. General study findings and limits: CD4+ but not CD8+ TCR diversity rose significantly by C4D1. Newly diagnosed and completely responding patients shared comparable baseline diversity.

In every patient, relapse followed autologous stem cell transplantation, while exposure to brentuximab vedotin differed. To note about this clone: Antigen: not known.

The germline CDR1 and CDR2 sequences are MGHRA and YSYEKL. CDR3 length equals 15 residues. The V gene end was trimmed by 4 bases and the J gene end by 7 bases; junction bases not matched to a gene: 9. Clones were read by immunoSEQ multiplex PCR, and TCRdb kept only the in-frame ones, dropping some. This table holds roughly 97,000 clones, over 80% found once. The V and J genes are TRBV4-1 and TRBJ1-2; the match to TRBD1 covers 10 bases. The receptor's source is a human donor with classical Hodgkin lymphoma. The sample in question was peripheral blood mononuclear cells (PBMCs), obtained at baseline. The CDR3 DNA is TGCGCCAGCAGCCCCCCACAGACAGGGGGCGGTGGCTACACCTTC. Its translation is CASSPPQTGGGGYTF.